These 25 T cell receptor beta chains were all obtained from the same sample, sequenced in a study of T-cell memory formation after mild COVID-19. MiXCR was run by TCRdb on the 5' RACE reads, yielding one entry per CDR3 protein. This table has 550,000 to 700,000 distinct CDR3 sequences, 18% appearing once. What was sequenced was PBMCs or a T cell subset sorted from them (not recorded which). These receptors all come from an adult woman who had mild COVID-19 (a few samples of this study predate the infection). Cell type and time point are not known.

This clonotype was seen more than once but under ten times. This chain links TRBV11-2 with TRBJ1-6; D remains unclear. The CDR3 sequence is 13 residues long. Germline V gene data show CDR1 as SGHAT and CDR2 as FQNNGV. Trimming took 2 bases from V and 11 from J, leaving 10 bases between them. DNA for the CDR3: TGTGCCAGCAGCTTATGGCTCCGGCCACCCCTCCACTTT. Translation: CASSLWLRPPLHF.

This clonotype was counted once. The gene calls are TRBV24-1 and TRBJ1-1; D remains unclear. In germline, CDR1 is KGHDR, CDR2 SFDVKD. This CDR3 region has 14 residues. Trimming took off 4 bases at V and 1 base at J, with 9 bases between the two ends. Here the CDR3 reads CATSEGGPNTEAFF. The CDR3 DNA reads as TGTGCCACCAGTGAAGGAGGGCCGAACACTGAAGCTTTCTTT.

In this sample, this clonotype turned up a few times. This chain uses TRBV7-9 with TRBJ2-7; 7 nucleotides line up with TRBD1. With V trimmed by 5 bases and J by 12 bases, 7 bases remained unmatched. In germline, CDR1 is SEHNR, CDR2 FQNEAQ (reference sequence). The CDR3 is made up of 11 amino acids. The CDR3 coding sequence is TGTGCCAGCAGCACGGGACAGACTCCGTACTTC. This sequence encodes CASSTGQTPYF.

V gene TRBV20-1 combines with J gene TRBJ1-2, with 7 positions matching TRBD1. In germline, CDR1 is DFQATT, CDR2 SNEGSKA (reference sequence). The CDR3 is made up of 12 amino acids. V shed 1 base and J 8 bases; nucleotides not matched to a gene: 4. The CDR3 is CSARGQGEGYTF. The CDR3 DNA reads as TGCAGTGCTAGAGGACAGGGTGAAGGCTACACCTTC.

V and J are TRBV7-7 and TRBJ2-5; D gene uncertain. The CDR3 runs to 14 residues. The germline V gene encodes CDR1 SSHAT and CDR2 FNYEAQ (reference sequence). V lost 1 base, J lost 3 bases, and 9 bases lay in between. This chain's CDR3 is CASSLGTREETQYF. The CDR3 DNA sequence: TGTGCCAGCAGCTTAGGCACACGGGAAGAGACCCAGTACTTC.

V gene TRBV16 combines with J gene TRBJ2-7, with a possible D match to TRBD1 (5 bases). The CDR3 runs to 15 residues. Deletions cut 4 bases from V and 1 base from J, with 14 bases between. Germline assignment: CDR1 KGHSY and CDR2 FQNENV. The CDR3 loop is CASSLGAQLSYEQYF. The DNA for the CDR3 is TGTGCCAGCAGCCTTGGGGCCCAACTATCCTACGAGCAGTACTTC.

The chain couples TRBV5-1 to TRBJ2-7; no firm D call. CDR3 length: 14 amino acids. Germline CDR1 SGHRS, CDR2 YFSETQ. V was clipped by 0 bases and J by 2 bases, with 9 bases between them. This CDR3 is CASSLAGVAYEQYF. CDR3 sequence (DNA): TGCGCCAGCAGCTTGGCTGGGGTCGCCTACGAGCAGTACTTC.

This clonotype was counted ten times or more. The rearrangement uses TRBV3-1 and TRBJ1-2; D is unresolved. The CDR3 runs to 13 residues. Trimming took off 0 bases at V and 4 bases at J, with 6 bases between the two ends. From germline, CDR1 is LGHDT and CDR2 YNNKEL (reference sequence). This CDR3 is CASSQDRSYGYTF. The CDR3 DNA reads as TGTGCCAGCAGCCAAGACAGGTCCTATGGCTACACCTTC. Full variable domain (remainder filled in from reference TRBV3-1 and TRBJ1-2): DTAVSQTPKYLVTQMGNDKSIKCEQNLGHDTMYWYKQDSKKFLKIMFSYNNKELIINETVPNRFSPKSPDKAHLNLHINSLELGDSAVYFCASSQDRSYGYTFGSGTRLTVV.

The chain combines TRBV29-1 with TRBJ1-5; a possible D gene is TRBD1 (5 bases). Germline loops: CDR1 SQVTM, CDR2 ANQGSEA. The CDR3 is 12 residues long. Trimming removed 4 bases from V and 3 bases from J, with 7 bases in between. DNA for the CDR3: TGCAGCGTTGCTGGGGCCAATCAGCCCCAGCATTTT. Translating gives CSVAGANQPQHF.

The chain links TRBV7-6 to TRBJ2-2; D may match TRBD1 or TRBD2 (6 bases each). The CDR3 length is 14 residues. In germline, CDR1 is SGHVS, CDR2 FNYEAQ. V was cut by 0 bases and J by 9 bases, with 11 bases left in between. The CDR3 here is CASSLALGGRELFF. The CDR3 DNA is TGTGCCAGCAGCTTAGCGCTGGGGGGCAGGGAGCTGTTTTTT. The full variable domain, its missing parts supplied by reference TRBV7-6 and TRBJ2-2, is GAGVSQSPRYKVTKRGQDVALRCDPISGHVSLYWYRQALGQGPEFLTYFNYEAQQDKSGLPNDRFSAERPEGSISTLTIQRTEQRDSAMYRCASSLALGGRELFFGEGSRLTVL.

This clonotype has only a few counts. The chain couples TRBV7-9 to TRBJ2-3; D might be TRBD1 or TRBD2, each matching 5 bases. V lost 1 base, J lost 2 bases, and 10 bases lay in between. Germline V gives CDR1 SEHNR, CDR2 FQNEAQ (reference sequence). The CDR3 is made up of 15 amino acids. DNA for the CDR3: TGTGCCAGCAGCTTAGAGGGACGACTCACAGATACGCAGTATTTT. Protein sequence: CASSLEGRLTDTQYF.

The rearrangement uses TRBV6-5 and TRBJ2-7; 7 nucleotides line up with TRBD1. This CDR3 is 15 amino acids long. The ends lost 0 bases at V and 3 bases at J; junction bases unmatched: 5. The V gene's germline CDR1 is MNHEY and CDR2 SVGAGI. The CDR3 coding sequence is TGTGCCAGCAGTTACTCCGGGACAGCAAACTACGAGCAGTACTTC. Translation: CASSYSGTANYEQYF.

The rearrangement links TRBV3-1 to TRBJ2-6; 10 nucleotides match TRBD1. Per germline, CDR1 LGHDT and CDR2 YNNKEL (reference sequence). The CDR3 is 19 residues long. V lost 4 bases and J lost 0; bases outside the gene matches: 9. The CDR3 loop is CASSRLTGGFLSGANVLTF. CDR3 bases: TGTGCCAGCAGCCGGCTGACAGGGGGCTTTCTCTCTGGGGCCAACGTCCTGACTTTC. The entire variable domain, with the rest obtained from reference TRBV3-1 and TRBJ2-6, is as follows: DTAVSQTPKYLVTQMGNDKSIKCEQNLGHDTMYWYKQDSKKFLKIMFSYNNKELIINETVPNRFSPKSPDKAHLNLHINSLELGDSAVYFCASSRLTGGFLSGANVLTFGAGSRLTVL.

This clonotype came up many times. The J gene is TRBJ2-5, the V gene TRBV5-1; 7 bases align to TRBD1. Looked up from germline, CDR1 is SGHRS and CDR2 is YFSETQ. V shed 0 bases, J shed 5 bases, and the junction held 4 bases outside the gene matches. CDR3 length: 14 residues. CDR3: CASSLDRGGETQYF. Here the CDR3 DNA reads TGCGCCAGCAGCTTGGACAGGGGTGGGGAGACCCAGTACTTC.

The rearrangement links TRBV9 to TRBJ1-4; D is unclear. The CDR3 is made up of 15 amino acids. Germline CDR1 SGDLS, CDR2 YYNGEE. Trimming removed 0 bases from V and 6 bases from J, with 12 bases in between. CDR3 residues: CASSVEANGDEKLFF. The CDR3 DNA reads as TGTGCCAGCAGCGTAGAGGCCAATGGGGATGAAAAACTGTTTTTT.

A few counts support this clonotype. This rearrangement joins TRBV4-2 to TRBJ2-2, with 10 bases that match TRBD2. Germline CDR1 LGHNA, CDR2 YNFKEQ. CDR3 length equals 17 residues. V dropped 4 bases and J dropped 4; count of bases not matched to a gene: 9. The CDR3 reads CASSRLGSGRGTGELFF. Written as DNA, the CDR3 is TGTGCCAGCAGCCGATTGGGAAGCGGGAGGGGCACCGGGGAGCTGTTTTTT.

The CDR3 loop is CASSFSGGDYGYTF. DNA of the CDR3: TGTGCCAGCAGCTTTTCAGGGGGCGACTATGGCTACACCTTC. The chain combines TRBV7-8 with TRBJ1-2; TRBD1 matches 8 bases. Germline CDR1 is SGHVS and CDR2 is FQNEAQ. The V segment lost 3 bases and the J segment 3 bases; nucleotides outside the gene matches: 3. The CDR3 loop spans 14 amino acids.

This clonotype has just a few counts. V and J are TRBV18 and TRBJ2-5; the D is unclear. The V gene's germline CDR1 is KGHSH and CDR2 LQKENI. CDR3 length equals 12 residues. Trimming removed 5 bases from V and 1 base from J, with 5 bases in between. The CDR3 region has the DNA TGTGCCAGCTCAAACTCCCAAGAGACCCAGTACTTC. It codes for CASSNSQETQYF.

This clonotype has a handful of counts. The chain joins TRBV6-5 to TRBJ1-2, with a tentative D call TRBD1 (5 bases). This CDR3 is built from 14 residues. Germline CDR1 and CDR2: MNHEY and SVGAGI. V lost 2 bases to trimming and J lost 8 bases, with 15 bases between them. CDR3 coding DNA: TGTGCCAGCAGTTACAGAGGGGTTTCAGGAGGCTACACCTTC. Translated: CASSYRGVSGGYTF.

This clonotype was picked up a small number of times. The CDR3: CAISERGALTDTQYF. DNA for the CDR3: TGTGCCATCAGTGAACGAGGGGCCTTAACAGATACGCAGTATTTT. The J gene is TRBJ2-3, the V gene TRBV10-3; D possibly uses TRBD1 or TRBD2 (5 bases each). There are 15 residues in the CDR3. V was clipped by 3 bases and J by 3 bases, with 13 bases between them. Per germline, CDR1 ENHRY and CDR2 SYGVKD.

This clonotype has a handful of counts. The chain recombines TRBV29-1 with TRBJ2-5, with D unclear. The CDR3 has 12 amino acids. CDR1 is SQVTM, CDR2 ANQGSEA, per germline. V lost 3 bases to trimming and J lost 3 bases, with 8 bases between them. CDR3 sequence: CSVDLREETQYF. In DNA, the CDR3 is TGCAGCGTTGATCTGAGAGAAGAGACCCAGTACTTC.

This clonotype has only one observation. CDR3 sequence reads: CASSTTGTGAPGYGYTF. CDR3 in DNA: TGTGCCAGCAGTACCACCGGGACAGGGGCCCCCGGCTATGGCTACACCTTC. The J gene is TRBJ1-2, the V gene TRBV12-3 or TRBV12-4; 10 bases fit TRBD1. Trimming cost V 5 bases and J 4 bases; bases outside gene matches: 13. This CDR3 region has 17 residues.

The chain employs TRBV12-3 or TRBV12-4 and TRBJ1-2, with a tentative D call TRBD1 (6 bases). This CDR3 has 12 amino acids. Trimming pared 4 bases from V and 8 bases from J, leaving 11 bases between. The DNA for the CDR3 is TGTGCCAGCAGTTCCTACAGGGACGGCTACACCTTC. Protein product: CASSSYRDGYTF.

In its sample, this clonotype was seen many times. This chain links TRBV6-1 with TRBJ2-1, with 9 bases identical to TRBD1. Germline assignment: CDR1 MNHNS and CDR2 SASEGT. The CDR3 runs to 14 residues. V shed 5 bases and J 2 bases; nucleotides not matched to a gene: 1. This CDR3 reads CASSRQGAYNEQFF. In DNA, the CDR3 is TGTGCCAGCAGTCGACAGGGGGCCTACAATGAGCAGTTCTTC.

The table lists this clonotype with a few counts. This chain links TRBV11-3 with TRBJ2-7, with TRBD2 as a possible D gene (7 bases). The V gene's germline CDR1 is SGHNT and CDR2 YENEEA. This CDR3 has 15 amino acids. V dropped 5 bases and J dropped 2 bases, with 16 bases sitting between them. The chain's CDR3 is CASSHRGGGPYEQYF. As DNA, the CDR3 is TGTGCCAGCAGCCACCGGGGCGGGGGCCCCTACGAGCAGTACTTC.